These T cell receptor beta chains were read from a single sample in a study of identical twins. TCRdb ran MiXCR on the 5' RACE reads and lists one entry per CDR3 protein. The repertoire holds a few hundred thousand distinct CDR3 sequences, with around 18% as singletons. Material for sequencing was naive T cells sorted from blood. The source is a man in his forties or fifties in good health. The CDR3 runs from the conserved cysteine through the conserved F or W. The D gene is left open where the match is weak. A row's size may be missing; if present it is once, few, many or a size class.

len,j_gene,d_gene,abundance,v_gene,CDR3aa,CDR3nt
17,TRBJ1-4,.,many,TRBV9,CASSVADRRYGNEKLFF,TGTGCCAGCAGCGTAGCTGACAGGCGGTATGGTAATGAAAAACTGTTTTTT
22,TRBJ2-1,.,few,TRBV2,CASSEVPLGGDYEKTAYNEQFF,TGTGCCAGCAGTGAAGTCCCCCTCGGTGGAGACTACGAAAAGACGGCCTACAATGAGCAGTTCTTC
14,TRBJ1-1,.,few,TRBV20-1,CSARVVGRRTEAFF,TGCAGTGCTAGAGTCGTTGGGCGCCGCACTGAAGCTTTCTTT
15,TRBJ2-2,TRBD2,few,TRBV6-2/TRBV6-3,CASGTSGTNTGELFF,TGTGCCAGCGGGACTAGCGGGACGAACACCGGGGAGCTGTTTTTT
16,TRBJ1-6,.,many,TRBV11-3,CASSLAGRGHNSPLHF,TGTGCCAGCAGCTTAGCCGGGAGGGGACATAATTCACCCCTCCACTTT
16,TRBJ2-7,TRBD2,few,TRBV28,CASSLLRTSGRYEQYF,TGTGCCAGCAGTCTACTGCGGACTAGCGGGAGATACGAGCAGTACTTC
15,TRBJ2-7,.,.,TRBV6-5,CASSYGAPSSYEQYF,TGTGCCAGCAGTTACGGGGCCCCGAGCTCCTACGAGCAGTACTTC
10,TRBJ2-1,.,.,TRBV20-1,CSATGTEQFF,TGCAGTGCCACCGGGACAGAGCAGTTCTTC
14,TRBJ2-7,.,few,TRBV7-9,CASSSGGGDYEQYF,TGTGCCAGCAGCTCCGGAGGGGGGGACTACGAGCAGTACTTC
17,TRBJ2-4,.,few,TRBV5-6,CASSLLGTRKAKNIQYF,TGTGCCAGCAGCCTACTAGGGACGCGAAAAGCCAAAAACATTCAGTACTTC
16,TRBJ2-1,TRBD2,.,TRBV27,CASSFTWTSGYNEQFF,TGTGCCAGCAGTTTCACCTGGACTAGCGGTTACAATGAGCAGTTCTTC
14,TRBJ2-3,.,.,TRBV7-9,CASSLAGWPDTQYF,TGTGCCAGCAGCTTAGCGGGGTGGCCAGATACGCAGTATTTT
14,TRBJ2-7,.,once,TRBV2,CASSTGPMAYEQYF,TGTGCCAGCAGTACGGGACCGATGGCCTACGAGCAGTACTTC
11,TRBJ2-7,.,many,TRBV20-1,CSAETSYEQYF,TGCAGTGCTGAAACCAGCTACGAGCAGTACTTC
15,TRBJ2-1,TRBD2,.,TRBV7-9,CASSQASGAYNEQFF,TGTGCCAGCAGCCAAGCTAGCGGAGCATACAATGAGCAGTTCTTC
17,TRBJ2-6,.,.,TRBV5-1,CASSAQTGVSGANVLTF,TGCGCCAGCAGCGCACAGACAGGAGTCTCTGGGGCCAACGTCCTGACTTTC
15,TRBJ2-5,.,once,TRBV14,CASSQAGRPPETQYF,TGTGCCAGCAGCCAAGCCGGCAGGCCCCCGGAGACCCAGTACTTC
17,TRBJ2-7,TRBD2,.,TRBV7-8,CASSTHRLAGNSYEQYF,TGTGCCAGCAGCACCCACCGACTAGCGGGAAACTCCTACGAGCAGTACTTC
13,TRBJ1-5,TRBD1,few,TRBV20-1,CSATTGINQPQHF,TGCAGTGCAACGACAGGGATCAATCAGCCCCAGCATTTT
13,TRBJ1-5,.,.,TRBV16,CASSHGTYQPQHF,TGTGCCAGCAGCCACGGGACTTATCAGCCCCAGCATTTT
14,TRBJ2-7,.,.,TRBV20-1,CSARQGMASYEQYF,TGCAGTGCTAGGCAGGGTATGGCCTCCTACGAGCAGTACTTC
14,TRBJ2-3,TRBD1,many,TRBV20-1,CSATQGRLPDTQYF,TGCAGTGCAACACAGGGGCGCCTCCCAGATACGCAGTATTTT
16,TRBJ2-5,.,once,TRBV3-1,CASSQRSGRILGTQYF,TGTGCCAGCAGCCAGCGCTCAGGACGGATCTTAGGTACCCAGTACTTC
14,TRBJ2-7,.,.,TRBV29-1,CSVEIGAIPYEQYF,TGCAGCGTTGAAATCGGGGCTATCCCCTACGAGCAGTACTTC
14,TRBJ2-1,.,.,TRBV20-1,CSARGPRSYNEQFF,TGCAGTGCTAGAGGACCGCGCTCCTACAATGAGCAGTTCTTC
15,TRBJ2-3,.,.,TRBV4-3,CASSQDGLMISTQYF,TGCGCCAGCAGCCAAGACGGGCTAATGATTAGTACGCAGTATTTT
13,TRBJ2-1,.,.,TRBV20-1,CSATGLSYNEQFF,TGCAGTGCTACAGGGCTCTCCTACAATGAGCAGTTCTTC
15,TRBJ1-5,TRBD1,few,TRBV27,CARRGGQGYNQPQHF,TGTGCCAGGAGGGGTGGACAGGGGTACAATCAGCCCCAGCATTTT
15,TRBJ2-1,TRBD2,.,TRBV5-4,CASRQTSGGRNEQFF,TGTGCCAGCAGACAAACTAGCGGGGGGCGTAATGAGCAGTTCTTC
14,TRBJ2-1,.,few,TRBV6-1,CASGVSSTYNEQFF,TGTGCCAGCGGTGTTAGCAGCACCTACAATGAGCAGTTCTTC
13,TRBJ1-2,.,many,TRBV3-1,CASSGVTNYGYTF,TGTGCCAGCAGCGGAGTCACTAACTATGGCTACACCTTC
15,TRBJ2-1,TRBD1,few,TRBV7-9,CASSLAGQGVHEQFF,TGTGCCAGCAGCTTAGCGGGGCAGGGGGTCCATGAGCAGTTCTTC
12,TRBJ1-2,TRBD1,.,TRBV3-1,CASGQGSYGYTF,TGTGCCAGCGGACAGGGCAGCTATGGCTACACCTTC
15,TRBJ2-7,TRBD1,few,TRBV5-1,CASSLGQGAHHEQYF,TGCGCCAGCAGCTTGGGGCAGGGGGCGCATCACGAGCAGTACTTC
16,TRBJ2-1,.,once,TRBV16,CASSQSHTNRYNEQFF,TGTGCCAGCAGCCAATCGCACACAAACCGCTACAATGAGCAGTTCTTC
12,TRBJ1-2,.,.,TRBV6-5,CATLAGVYGYTF,TGTGCCACCCTTGCAGGCGTCTATGGCTACACCTTC
14,TRBJ2-5,.,.,TRBV10-3,CAISGPRAGETQYF,TGTGCCATCAGTGGACCCCGGGCGGGGGAGACCCAGTACTTC